Following are 18 T cell receptor beta chains from one sample sequenced in a study of T cells after yellow fever vaccination. TCRdb recomputed calls from the 5' RACE reads with MiXCR, one row per CDR3 protein. The sample includes 400,000 to 450,000 distinct CDR3 sequences, around 20% of them seen just once. The sequenced sample was PBMCs, obtained before the yellow fever booster vaccination. The receptors were sampled from a man in his late teens or twenties who received the YFV17D yellow fever vaccine.

This clonotype was detected only a few times. V is TRBV5-5 and J is TRBJ2-7, with TRBD1 matching 8 bases. CDR3 length: 13 amino acids. The germline V gene has CDR1 SGHKS and CDR2 YYEKEE (reference sequence). The V and J ends lost 4 bases and 7 bases, in that order; junction bases with no gene match: 7. The CDR3 coding sequence is TGTGCCAGCAGCGCGGACAGGGCGGGGGAGCAGTACTTC. It codes for CASSADRAGEQYF.

The rearrangement links TRBV5-6 to TRBJ2-5; D is uncertain. The V end lost 0 bases, the J end lost 4 bases, and 7 bases lay between the germline ends. This CDR3 has 13 residues. The V gene's germline CDR1 is SGHDT and CDR2 YYEEEE. CDR3 protein: CASSLANRETQYF. The CDR3, as DNA: TGTGCCAGCAGCTTGGCCAACCGAGAGACCCAGTACTTC.

The J gene is TRBJ2-6, the V gene TRBV11-3, with 8 bases aligning to TRBD1. Germline CDR1 SGHNT, CDR2 YENEEA. This CDR3 comprises 18 residues. V was clipped by 6 bases and J by 0 bases; unmatched bases: 10. CDR3 loop: CASSHVTGEFSGANVLTF. The CDR3 DNA sequence: TGTGCCAGCAGTCACGTGACAGGGGAATTCTCTGGGGCCAACGTCCTGACTTTC.

This clonotype was picked up a small number of times. Written as DNA, the CDR3 is TGCAGTGCGGCCAGGACAGGTCCTACTACGTACACAGATACGCAGTATTTT. This gives the protein CSAARTGPTTYTDTQYF. The V and J genes are TRBV20-1 and TRBJ2-3; 7 bases are a match to TRBD1. This CDR3 has 17 residues. V shed 6 bases, J shed 2 bases, and the junction held 17 bases outside the gene matches. The germline V gene has CDR1 DFQATT and CDR2 SNEGSKA (reference sequence).

As concerns this clonotype: Its ends do not fully match the called genes, so a read error is possible. The chain employs TRBV7-8 and TRBJ2-2; 8 bases are shared with TRBD2. The CDR3 consists of 16 residues. Per germline, CDR1 SGHVS and CDR2 FQNEAQ. CDR3 DNA sequence: TGTGCCAGCAGCATAGGAGCGGGGGTGTACACCGGGGAGCTGTCTTTT. Translation: CASSIGAGVYTGELSF.

This clonotype was detected many times. This rearrangement joins TRBV29-1 to TRBJ1-1; 11 bases match TRBD1. The CDR3 covers 12 residues. The ends lost 7 bases at V and 4 bases at J; junction bases unmatched: 2. Germline CDR1 reads SQVTM; CDR2 reads ANQGSEA. CDR3 bases: TGCAGCGCAGGGACAGGGGGCACTGAAGCTTTCTTT. Translated: CSAGTGGTEAFF.

This clonotype occurred many times. This sequence joins TRBV6-6 and TRBJ2-5; D not certain. Trimming left V 2 bases short and J 3 bases short, with 7 bases between. CDR1 MNHNY and CDR2 SVGAGI come from the germline V gene (reference sequence). The CDR3 runs 13 residues. CDR3 loop: CASSYPPEETQYF. DNA for the CDR3: TGTGCCAGCAGTTACCCGCCTGAAGAGACCCAGTACTTC.

This clonotype was observed a few times. The rearrangement joins TRBV6-2 or TRBV6-3 to TRBJ2-6; perhaps D is TRBD1 or TRBD2 (6 bases each). V was trimmed by 8 bases and J by 4 bases, leaving 21 bases between them. Germline V gives CDR1 MNHEY, CDR2 SVGEGT. This CDR3 region has 17 residues. The CDR3 sequence is CASSRMPGARGANVLTF. CDR3 nucleotides: TGTGCCAGCTCCAGAATGCCGGGGGCGAGAGGGGCCAACGTCCTGACTTTC.

This clonotype appeared many times. The chain uses TRBV20-1 and TRBJ1-4; weak D call: TRBD1 (5 bases). Trimming removed 3 bases from V and 8 bases from J, with 13 bases in between. The CDR3 has 13 residues. Germline CDR1 reads DFQATT; CDR2 reads SNEGSKA (reference sequence). The CDR3 DNA reads as TGCAGTGCTAGCCGGGACCTGGGGGAAAAACTGTTTTTT. Its protein is CSASRDLGEKLFF.

The V gene is TRBV12-3 or TRBV12-4, the J gene TRBJ2-2, with 10 bases lining up with TRBD2. This CDR3 has 16 amino acids. V shed 5 bases and J 2 bases; nucleotides not matched to a gene: 5. The CDR3 reads CASSETSGANTGELFF. The CDR3 nucleotides read TGTGCCAGCAGTGAAACTAGCGGGGCCAACACCGGGGAGCTGTTTTTT.

V usage is TRBV9 and J usage is TRBJ2-3; a possible D gene is TRBD1 (6 bases). Germline V gene lookup returns CDR1 SGDLS and CDR2 YYNGEE. This CDR3 comprises 15 residues. V was clipped by 1 base and J by 4 bases, with 13 bases between them. The CDR3 nucleotides are TGTGCCAGCAGCGTAAACACAGGGAGTCCAGATACGCAGTATTTT. As protein: CASSVNTGSPDTQYF.

V gene TRBV6-5 combines with J gene TRBJ2-1, with 11 nucleotides matching TRBD2. Germline V gene lookup returns CDR1 MNHEY and CDR2 SVGAGI. The CDR3 consists of 16 residues. With 6 bases clipped from V and 0 bases from J, the junction kept 4 bases outside the gene matches. In DNA form, the CDR3 reads TGTGCCAGCAGGCGACTAGCGGGGACCTCCTACAATGAGCAGTTCTTC. This codes for CASRRLAGTSYNEQFF.

The chain employs TRBV6-6 and TRBJ2-5; perhaps TRBD1 as D (7 bases). CDR1 and CDR2 (germline): MNHNY, SVGAGI (reference sequence). The CDR3 sequence is 15 residues long. Trimming removed 10 bases at V and 5 bases at J, with 23 bases between. The CDR3 is CANRQGPGEWETQYF. The CDR3 DNA sequence: TGTGCCAACAGACAGGGTCCGGGGGAGTGGGAGACCCAGTACTTC.

The chain links TRBV6-2 or TRBV6-3 to TRBJ2-1; TRBD2 matches 9 bases. The CDR3 covers 14 residues. The germline gives CDR1 MNHEY, CDR2 SVGEGT. With V trimmed by 5 bases and J by 9 bases, 8 bases remained unmatched. The CDR3 protein is CASSPPWTSAEQFF. CDR3 nucleotides: TGTGCCAGCAGTCCTCCCTGGACTAGCGCTGAGCAGTTCTTC.

The chain uses TRBV10-3 and TRBJ2-7; the match to TRBD2 covers 7 bases. V lost 8 bases to trimming and J lost 9 bases; unmatched junction nucleotides: 13. Germline V lookup: CDR1 ENHRY, CDR2 SYGVKD. The CDR3 loop spans 13 amino acids. The CDR3 region has the DNA TGTGCCATCCGTGGCGGGGGACCTTTTGGGCAGTACGTC. This sequence encodes CAIRGGGPFGQYV.

The chain links TRBV10-3 to TRBJ2-3; D perhaps matches TRBD2 (5 bases). Germline V lookup: CDR1 ENHRY, CDR2 SYGVKD. The CDR3 runs to 13 residues. Trimming took 5 bases from V and 4 from J, leaving 10 bases between them. CDR3 sequence reads: CAISRTQPDTQYF. In DNA, the CDR3 is TGTGCCATCAGTCGGACTCAACCAGATACGCAGTATTTT.

CDR3 amino acids: CASSFGTSGQETQYF. The CDR3 nucleotides are TGTGCCAGCAGCTTCGGGACTAGCGGGCAAGAGACCCAGTACTTC. This chain links TRBV7-9 with TRBJ2-5, with 12 positions matching TRBD2. The CDR3 runs to 15 residues. Germline trimming cut 3 bases from V and 2 bases from J; bases unmatched to any gene: 1. Germline V gene data show CDR1 as SEHNR and CDR2 as FQNEAQ (reference sequence).

This sequence joins TRBV6-2 or TRBV6-3 and TRBJ2-4, with 14 positions matching TRBD2. Germline trimming cut 6 bases from V and 0 bases from J; bases unmatched to any gene: 10. The germline V gene has CDR1 MNHEY and CDR2 SVGEGT. The CDR3 has 19 residues. The CDR3 coding sequence is TGTGCCAGCAGCAACACGGGACTAGCGGGGGCCCGAGCCAAAAACATTCAGTACTTC. Translating gives CASSNTGLAGARAKNIQYF.